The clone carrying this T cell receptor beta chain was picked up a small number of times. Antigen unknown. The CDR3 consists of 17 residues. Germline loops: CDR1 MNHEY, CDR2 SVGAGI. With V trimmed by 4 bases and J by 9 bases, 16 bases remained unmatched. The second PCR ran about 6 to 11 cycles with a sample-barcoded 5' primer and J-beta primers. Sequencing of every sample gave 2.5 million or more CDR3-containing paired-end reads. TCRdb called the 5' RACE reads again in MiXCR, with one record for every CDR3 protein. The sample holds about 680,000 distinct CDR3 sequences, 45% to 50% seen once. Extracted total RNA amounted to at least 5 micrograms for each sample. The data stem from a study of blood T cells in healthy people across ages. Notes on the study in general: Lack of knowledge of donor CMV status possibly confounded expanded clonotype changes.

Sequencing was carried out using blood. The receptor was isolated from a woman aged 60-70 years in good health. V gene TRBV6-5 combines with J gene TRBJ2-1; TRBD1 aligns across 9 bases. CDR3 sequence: CASSSLQALQGASEQFF. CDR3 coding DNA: TGTGCCAGCAGTTCCCTCCAAGCATTACAGGGGGCCAGTGAGCAGTTCTTC.